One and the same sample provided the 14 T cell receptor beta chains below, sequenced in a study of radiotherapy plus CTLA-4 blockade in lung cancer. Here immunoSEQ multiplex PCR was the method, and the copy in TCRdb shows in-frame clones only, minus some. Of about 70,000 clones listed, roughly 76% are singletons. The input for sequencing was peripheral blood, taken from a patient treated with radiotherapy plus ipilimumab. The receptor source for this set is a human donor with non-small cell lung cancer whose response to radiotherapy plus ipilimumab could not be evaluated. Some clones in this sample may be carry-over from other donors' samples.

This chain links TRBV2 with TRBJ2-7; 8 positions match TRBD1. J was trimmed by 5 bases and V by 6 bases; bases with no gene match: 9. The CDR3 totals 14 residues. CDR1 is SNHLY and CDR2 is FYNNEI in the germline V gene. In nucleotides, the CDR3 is TGTGCCAGCAGGGTGACAGGGGACTGGGACGAGCAGTACTTC. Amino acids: CASRVTGDWDEQYF.

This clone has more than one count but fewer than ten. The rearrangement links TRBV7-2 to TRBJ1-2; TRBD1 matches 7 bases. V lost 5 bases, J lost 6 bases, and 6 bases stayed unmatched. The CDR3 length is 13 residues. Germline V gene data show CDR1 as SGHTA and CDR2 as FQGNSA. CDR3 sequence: CASSLGTVDGYTF. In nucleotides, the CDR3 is TGTGCCAGCAGCCTCGGGACAGTTGATGGCTACACCTTC.

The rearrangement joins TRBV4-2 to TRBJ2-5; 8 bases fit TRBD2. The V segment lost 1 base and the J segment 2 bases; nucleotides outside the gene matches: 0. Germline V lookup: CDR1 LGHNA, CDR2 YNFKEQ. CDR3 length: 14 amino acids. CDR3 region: CASSQAGGQETQYF. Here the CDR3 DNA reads TGTGCCAGCAGCCAAGCGGGGGGGCAAGAGACCCAGTACTTC.

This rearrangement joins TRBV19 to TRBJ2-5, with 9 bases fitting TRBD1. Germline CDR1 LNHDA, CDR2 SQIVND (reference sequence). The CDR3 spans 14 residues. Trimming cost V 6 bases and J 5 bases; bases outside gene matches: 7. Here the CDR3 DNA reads TGTGCCAGTAGAAAAACAGGGGGCAGGGAGACCCAGTACTTC. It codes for CASRKTGGRETQYF.

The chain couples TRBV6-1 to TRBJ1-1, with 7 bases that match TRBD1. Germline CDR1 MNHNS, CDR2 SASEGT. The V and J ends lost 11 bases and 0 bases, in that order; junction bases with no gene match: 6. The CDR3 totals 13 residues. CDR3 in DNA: TGTGCCGGAGGGGGCGGGTTGAACACTGAAGCTTTCTTT. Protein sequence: CAGGGGLNTEAFF.

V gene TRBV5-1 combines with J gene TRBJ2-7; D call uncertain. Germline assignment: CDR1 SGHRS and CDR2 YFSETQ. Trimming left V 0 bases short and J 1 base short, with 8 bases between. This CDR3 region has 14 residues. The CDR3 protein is CASSLGANSYEQYF. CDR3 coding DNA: TGCGCCAGCAGCTTGGGGGCCAATTCCTACGAGCAGTACTTC.

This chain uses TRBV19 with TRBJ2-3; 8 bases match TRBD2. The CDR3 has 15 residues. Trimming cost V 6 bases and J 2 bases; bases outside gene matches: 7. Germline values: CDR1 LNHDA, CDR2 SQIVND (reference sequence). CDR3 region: CASRPGGGNTDTQYF. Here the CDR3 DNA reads TGTGCCAGTAGGCCCGGCGGGGGGAACACAGATACGCAGTATTTT.

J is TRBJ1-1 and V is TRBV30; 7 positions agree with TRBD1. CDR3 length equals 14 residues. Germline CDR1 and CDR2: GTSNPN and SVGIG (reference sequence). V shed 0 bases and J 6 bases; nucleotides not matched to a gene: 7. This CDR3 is CAWSVLGQGAEAFF. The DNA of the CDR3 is TGTGCCTGGAGTGTCTTAGGGCAGGGGGCTGAAGCTTTCTTT.

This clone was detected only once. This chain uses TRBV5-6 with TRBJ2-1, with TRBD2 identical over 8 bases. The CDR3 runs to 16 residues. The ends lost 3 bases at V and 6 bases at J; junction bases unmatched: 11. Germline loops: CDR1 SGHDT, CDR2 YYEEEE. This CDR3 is CASSSLAGGKGNEQFF. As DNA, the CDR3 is TGTGCCAGCAGCTCCCTAGCGGGCGGGAAGGGCAATGAGCAGTTCTTC.

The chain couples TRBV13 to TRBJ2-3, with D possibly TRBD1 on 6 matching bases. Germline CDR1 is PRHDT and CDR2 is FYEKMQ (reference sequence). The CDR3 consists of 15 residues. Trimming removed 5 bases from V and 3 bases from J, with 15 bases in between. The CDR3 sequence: CASSARGQGTDTQYF. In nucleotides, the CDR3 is TGTGCCAGCAGCGCACGGGGACAAGGGACAGATACGCAGTATTTT.

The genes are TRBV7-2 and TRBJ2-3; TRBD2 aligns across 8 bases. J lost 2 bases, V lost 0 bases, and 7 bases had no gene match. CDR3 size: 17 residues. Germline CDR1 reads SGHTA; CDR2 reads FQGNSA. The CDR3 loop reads CASSLAGSGGPTDTQYF. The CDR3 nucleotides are TGTGCCAGCAGCTTAGCCGGGAGCGGGGGTCCCACAGATACGCAGTATTTT.

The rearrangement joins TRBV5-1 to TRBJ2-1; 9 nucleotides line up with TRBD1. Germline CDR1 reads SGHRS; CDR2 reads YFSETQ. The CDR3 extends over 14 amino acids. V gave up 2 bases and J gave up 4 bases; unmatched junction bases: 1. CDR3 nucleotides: TGCGCCAGCAGCTTACAGGGGGCTTACAATGAGCAGTTCTTC. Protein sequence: CASSLQGAYNEQFF.

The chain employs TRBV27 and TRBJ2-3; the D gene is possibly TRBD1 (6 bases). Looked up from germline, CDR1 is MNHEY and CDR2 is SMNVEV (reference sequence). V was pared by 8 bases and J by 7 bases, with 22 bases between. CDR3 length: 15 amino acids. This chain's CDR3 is CASSPLGQGLNTQYF. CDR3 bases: TGTGCCAGCTCCCCTCTCGGCCAGGGGTTGAATACGCAGTATTTT.

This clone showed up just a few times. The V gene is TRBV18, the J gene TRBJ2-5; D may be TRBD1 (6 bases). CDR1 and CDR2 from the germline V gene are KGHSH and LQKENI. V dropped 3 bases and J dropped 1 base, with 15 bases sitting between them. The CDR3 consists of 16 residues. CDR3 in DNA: TGTGCCAGCTCACCTACTTACCAGGGGCCCCAAGAGACCCAGTACTTC. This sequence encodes CASSPTYQGPQETQYF.